The sequence of this TCR beta chain was determined in a study of early T cells in non-severe SARS-CoV-2 infection (dated by TCRdb to the early 2020s). Regarding the complete study: Because TCR sequencing relied on bulk RNA taken from unsorted whole blood, pairing of alpha and beta chains was not possible.

A case-control design nested within a healthcare worker cohort in London, UK, was used, with weekly nasopharyngeal swab PCR tests and blood sampling performed. Healthcare workers were recruited during the week of the UK lockdown, between 23 and 31 March 2020, and followed weekly for up to roughly 15 weeks. Points the paper makes about the study in general: VDJdb matching was skewed toward anti-spike CD8 responses and likely underestimated virus-specific expansions, missing private and CD4 specificities.

About this clonotype: It lacks a known antigen. Base qualities are not recorded, but no much larger clone differs from it by a single base.

The CDR3 measures 14 amino acids from cysteine to phenylalanine. Only the CDR3 DNA stays, 42 bases, in frame from base 1. Sequences SGHTA (CDR1) and FQGTGA (CDR2) are obtained from the germline V gene. Ends trimmed: V by 5 bases, J by 7 bases; bases unmatched to a gene: 9. Library construction relied on 5' RACE. The sequencing machine was a NextSeq 500. To correct for sequencing error and PCR bias, the TCR library protocol tagged individual cDNA molecules with unique molecular identifiers. Sequencing covered both TCR alpha and beta chains, and within each sample the abundances of alpha and beta sequences were tightly co-correlated. The authors' pipeline ran thus. Decombinator V4 was used to annotate the V gene, J gene and CDR3 of the TCR sequences. Expanded TCRs were defined as changing significantly between any two time points under a Poisson model with p below 0.0001. TCR abundances were normalised to the total number of TCRs sequenced per sample and were expressed as counts per million. MAIT TCRs were defined by TRAV1-2 paired with TRAJ12, TRAJ20 or TRAJ33, and iNKT TCRs by TRAV10 paired with TRAJ18. A search of VDJdb, accessed on 1 November 2021, was run for TCRs annotated to CMV, EBV and SARS-CoV-2, with TCRs annotated for multiple antigens excluded. The public reads were reanalyzed by TCRdb: fastp trimming at Q25, MiXCR alignment, in-frame beta chains only. CDR3 protein duplicates are merged, each entry listing the most common genes and DNA. The V and J calls follow TCRdb's processing rather than the paper's. The sample table holds 87,000 or so distinct CDR3 sequences, of which 14% were seen once. The ten largest make up around 5.8% of the sample.

In this chain, TRBV7-3 is recombined with TRBJ2-7; TRBD1 agrees with 9 junctional bases. The TCR comes from an adult who was a healthcare worker with PCR-confirmed SARS-CoV-2 infection or an uninfected control (not recorded which). Sequenced material: whole blood. The sequence in DNA is TGTGCCAGCAGCCCAGTCCCGGGACAGGGAGAGCAGTACTTC. The resulting protein is CASSPVPGQGEQYF.